The 30 T cell receptor beta chains below were found in one sample sequenced in a study of T cell responses to AZD1222 COVID-19 vaccine. Some clones are missing from TCRdb's copy, which holds only in-frame ones; the method was immunoSEQ multiplex PCR. Seen here are approximately 110,000 clones, about 85% observed once, and the top ten hold about 2.5%. Source: peripheral blood, taken 28 days after the second AZD1222 dose. The source is an adult who received the AZD1222 COVID-19 vaccine.

V is TRBV9 and J is TRBJ2-3; 14 bases fit TRBD2. Per germline, CDR1 SGDLS and CDR2 YYNGEE. V dropped 4 bases and J dropped 3; count of bases not matched to a gene: 4. This CDR3 has 16 amino acids. CDR3 in amino acids: CASSPGTSGRTDTQYF. Here the CDR3 DNA reads TGTGCCAGCAGCCCAGGGACTAGCGGGAGAACAGATACGCAGTATTTT.

This clone came up a few times. The chain couples TRBV7-2 to TRBJ2-1, with 9 bases lining up with TRBD2. The CDR3 has 15 amino acids. Germline V gene sequence: CDR1 SGHTA, CDR2 FQGNSA. Trimming cost V 3 bases and J 4 bases; bases outside gene matches: 4. In nucleotides, the CDR3 is TGTGCCAGCAGCTTTAGCGGGAGTAATTACAATGAGCAGTTCTTC. It yields the protein CASSFSGSNYNEQFF.

J is TRBJ2-3 and V is TRBV6-4; D is possibly TRBD2 (5 bases). The germline V and J ends were trimmed by 3 bases and 4 bases, with 8 bases remaining between them. The CDR3 contains 13 residues. Germline CDR1 reads MRHNA; CDR2 reads SNTAGT. The CDR3 is CASSEGSADTQYF. As DNA, the CDR3 is TGTGCCAGCAGTGAAGGGAGTGCAGATACGCAGTATTTT.

J is TRBJ1-6 and V is TRBV5-1, with D tentatively TRBD1 (6 bases). The germline V and J ends were trimmed by 3 bases and 9 bases, with 16 bases remaining between them. Germline V gives CDR1 SGHRS, CDR2 YFSETQ. The CDR3 runs 15 residues. The CDR3 here is CASSYTTGIGSPLHF. The CDR3 region has the DNA TGCGCCAGCAGCTACACCACAGGGATAGGTTCACCCCTCCACTTT.

The chain carries TRBV28 and TRBJ2-6; tentatively, D is TRBD1 (5 bases). V was shortened by 3 bases and J by 4 bases, with 10 bases between the two germline ends. This CDR3 has 15 residues. Germline V gives CDR1 MDHEN, CDR2 SYDVKM. CDR3 coding DNA: TGTGCCAGCAGTTTGGGGCTAGACGGGGCCAACGTCCTGACTTTC. Translation gives CASSLGLDGANVLTF.

The chain recombines TRBV5-1 with TRBJ2-2; D call uncertain. Germline V gene data show CDR1 as SGHRS and CDR2 as YFSETQ. V was trimmed by 2 bases and J by 1 base, leaving 12 bases between them. The CDR3 length is 16 residues. This CDR3 is CASSLLSQRNTGELFF. CDR3 in DNA: TGCGCCAGCAGCTTACTCTCACAAAGGAACACCGGGGAGCTGTTTTTT.

This chain connects TRBV6-2 or TRBV6-3 to TRBJ2-1; D remains unclear. The CDR3 runs to 15 residues. V was pared by 2 bases and J by 0 bases, with 8 bases between. Per germline, CDR1 MNHEY and CDR2 SVGEGT. The CDR3 region has the DNA TGTGCCAGCAGTTACGAGGAGAGCTCCTACAATGAGCAGTTCTTC. This sequence encodes CASSYEESSYNEQFF.

This clone was recorded once. The chain recombines TRBV15 with TRBJ1-6; a weak D match, TRBD1 (5 bases). Germline loops: CDR1 LNHNV, CDR2 YYDKDF (reference sequence). This CDR3 contains 15 residues. The V gene lost 1 base and the J gene lost 5 bases, with 9 bases spanning the gap. The CDR3 DNA reads as TGTGCCACCAGCAGAGGGGGCGAAAATAATTCACCCCTCCACTTT. It encodes CATSRGGENNSPLHF. Full variable domain (rest looked up from reference TRBV15 and TRBJ1-6): DAMVIQNPRYQVTQFGKPVTLSCSQTLNHNVMYWYQQKSSQAPKLLFHYYDKDFNNEADTPDNFQSRRPNTSFCFLDIRSPGLGDTAMYLCATSRGGENNSPLHFGNGTRLTVT.

V is TRBV3-1 (or the pseudogene TRBV3-2) and J is TRBJ2-7, with D possibly being TRBD2 (6 bases). Germline CDR1 is LGHDT and CDR2 is YNNKEL (reference sequence). The CDR3 totals 15 residues. V lost 1 base and J lost 2, with 12 bases in between. In DNA form, the CDR3 reads TGTGCCAGCAGCCAAGTGTACGGGGGAGCCTACGAGCAGTACTTC. Protein: CASSQVYGGAYEQYF.

This chain joins TRBV27 and TRBJ1-5; no definite D call. V lost 3 bases and J 0 bases, leaving 9 bases between the germline ends. This CDR3 region has 15 residues. Germline-derived CDR1 and CDR2 are MNHEY and SMNVEV (reference sequence). CDR3 protein: CASSLWADSNQPQHF. The CDR3 region has the DNA TGTGCCAGCAGTTTGTGGGCAGATAGCAATCAGCCCCAGCATTTT.

This chain links TRBV6-5 with TRBJ1-2; D unclear. This CDR3 spans 14 amino acids. Trimming took off 5 bases at V and 2 bases at J, with 12 bases between the two ends. Per the germline V gene, CDR1 is MNHEY and CDR2 is SVGAGI. As DNA, the CDR3 is TGTGCCAGCAGTAAAAGAACATTCAACTATGGCTACACCTTC. This sequence encodes CASSKRTFNYGYTF.

This rearrangement joins TRBV7-9 to TRBJ1-3, with 9 bases fitting TRBD1. Germline values: CDR1 SEHNR, CDR2 FQNEAQ (reference sequence). Losses at the gene ends were 6 bases for V and 1 base for J; bases not matched to a gene: 4. The CDR3 covers 15 residues. CDR3 nucleotides: TGTGCCAGCAGGGGGGACAGGGCGTCTGGAAACACCATATATTTT. Translated: CASRGDRASGNTIYF.

V usage is TRBV15 and J usage is TRBJ2-5; TRBD2 matches at 11 bases. This CDR3 comprises 14 residues. The germline gives CDR1 LNHNV, CDR2 YYDKDF (reference sequence). V was pared by 8 bases and J by 4 bases, with 6 bases of the junction left unmatched. The CDR3 region is CATRRGLAGETQYF. CDR3 nucleotides: TGTGCCACCCGACGAGGACTAGCGGGAGAGACCCAGTACTTC.

DNA for the CDR3: TGCGCCAGCAGTCAATCTTTGGGGACAGGGTTTCACAATGAGCAGTTCTTC. Its translation: CASSQSLGTGFHNEQFF. The chain couples TRBV23-1 to TRBJ2-1; TRBD1 matches at 9 bases. TRBV23-1 has ORF status, its function being uncertain. There are 17 residues in the CDR3. J lost 5 bases, V lost 0 bases, and 8 bases had no gene match.

The V call is TRBV27, the J call TRBJ2-1; D is unclear. From germline, CDR1 is MNHEY and CDR2 SMNVEV (reference sequence). V lost 6 bases, J lost 4 bases, and 10 bases lay in between. The CDR3 is made up of 13 amino acids. DNA for the CDR3: TGTGCCAGCAGCCCCGCTAGGTACAATGAGCAGTTCTTC. Protein sequence: CASSPARYNEQFF.

The chain links TRBV28 to TRBJ1-2; D is unresolved. Between the trimmed V and J ends, which lost 5 bases and 0 bases, there was a span of 13 bases. Germline CDR1 and CDR2: MDHEN and SYDVKM. The CDR3 covers 15 residues. The CDR3 protein is CASSETEIPNYGYTF. CDR3 nucleotide sequence: TGTGCCAGCAGTGAAACAGAAATTCCTAACTATGGCTACACCTTC.

This clone appeared a single time. The gene calls are TRBV10-1 and TRBJ2-5; 7 nucleotides line up with TRBD2. Germline V lookup: CDR1 WNHNN, CDR2 SYGVQD (reference sequence). The ends lost 4 bases at V and 5 bases at J; junction bases unmatched: 7. This CDR3 has 14 residues. The CDR3 nucleotides are TGCGCCAGCAGTGGTAATAGCGGGCTGGAGACCCAGTACTTC. It is translated as CASSGNSGLETQYF.

The DNA of the CDR3 is TGTGCCAGCAGCTTAGCGCGGGAGGGATACAATGAGCAGTTCTTC. It is translated as CASSLAREGYNEQFF. The chain has TRBV7-2 and TRBJ2-1, with 9 bases identical to TRBD2. The germline V gene has CDR1 SGHTA and CDR2 FQGNSA. This CDR3 spans 15 amino acids. The V gene end was trimmed by 0 bases and the J gene end by 4 bases; junction bases not matched to a gene: 1.

Written as DNA, the CDR3 is TGTGCCAGTAGTACAGTCCCGGCGAGCTCCTATAATTCACCCCTCCACTTT. Amino acids: CASSTVPASSYNSPLHF. The chain has TRBV19 and TRBJ1-6; D is undetermined. In germline, CDR1 is LNHDA, CDR2 SQIVND (reference sequence). V dropped 4 bases and J dropped 0 bases, with 13 bases sitting between them. The CDR3 is made up of 17 amino acids.

The CDR3 nucleotides read TGCGCCAGCAGCCACGGGGAGAACGCTGGGGCCAACGTCCTGACTTTC. It encodes CASSHGENAGANVLTF. This chain links TRBV4-1 with TRBJ2-6, with TRBD2 as a possible D gene (5 bases). The CDR3 is made up of 16 amino acids. Germline V lookup: CDR1 MGHRA, CDR2 YSYEKL. The V gene lost 3 bases and the J gene lost 2 bases, with 11 bases spanning the gap.

CDR3 nucleotide sequence: TGTGCCACCAGTGAGCCGGGGAGCTCCTACAATGAGCAGTTCTTC. Protein sequence: CATSEPGSSYNEQFF. The V and J genes are TRBV24-1 and TRBJ2-1, with D possibly TRBD2 on 5 matching bases. The germline gives CDR1 KGHDR, CDR2 SFDVKD. The V gene lost 4 bases and the J gene lost 0 bases, with 9 bases spanning the gap. This CDR3 has 15 amino acids.

This sequence joins TRBV19 and TRBJ2-1; 9 nucleotides align to TRBD2. The CDR3 length is 15 residues. The V gene end was trimmed by 8 bases and the J gene end by 5 bases; junction bases not matched to a gene: 10. CDR1 is LNHDA and CDR2 is SQIVND in the germline V gene (reference sequence). This CDR3 reads CASAVAGTSNNEQFF. CDR3 nucleotide sequence: TGTGCCAGTGCAGTAGCCGGGACTAGCAACAATGAGCAGTTCTTC.

The rearrangement uses TRBV29-1 and TRBJ1-6; unclear D gene. The CDR3 runs to 14 residues. Germline CDR1 reads SQVTM; CDR2 reads ANQGSEA. Trimming removed 4 bases from V and 6 bases from J, with 13 bases in between. The CDR3 spells CSVAFAGFNSPLHF. The CDR3 region has the DNA TGCAGCGTTGCATTCGCCGGGTTTAATTCACCCCTCCACTTT. The complete variable domain, with remaining parts taken from reference TRBV29-1 and TRBJ1-6, reads SAVISQKPSRDICQRGTSLTIQCQVDSQVTMMFWYRQQPGQSLTLIATANQGSEATYESGFVIDKFPISRPNLTFSTLTVSNMSPEDSSIYLCSVAFAGFNSPLHFGNGTRLTVT.

The chain couples TRBV7-9 to TRBJ1-1; 9 positions match TRBD1. The junction had 15 bases not matched to a gene; V was cut back by 5 bases and J by 8 bases. The germline CDR1 and CDR2 sequences are SEHNR and FQNEAQ (reference sequence). The CDR3 consists of 16 residues. The CDR3 sequence: CASSPATGQGLREAFF. CDR3 in DNA: TGTGCCAGCAGCCCTGCTACGGGACAGGGACTAAGAGAAGCTTTCTTT.

The chain combines TRBV24-1 with TRBJ2-3, with 7 bases matching TRBD2. J lost 1 base, V lost 0 bases, and 3 bases had no gene match. The CDR3 runs to 16 residues. Looked up from germline, CDR1 is KGHDR and CDR2 is SFDVKD. CDR3 bases: TGTGCCACCAGTGATTTGGTCCGGGAGGGCACAGATACGCAGTATTTT. Amino acids: CATSDLVREGTDTQYF.

This clone was recorded only once. The chain uses TRBV25-1 and TRBJ2-2, with D possibly matching TRBD1 (5 bases). Trimming pared 1 base from V and 3 bases from J, leaving 6 bases between. Germline loops: CDR1 MGHDK, CDR2 SYGVNS. The CDR3 consists of 14 residues. The CDR3 sequence is CASSESRDTGELFF. CDR3 coding DNA: TGTGCCAGCAGTGAATCCAGGGACACCGGGGAGCTGTTTTTT.

V is TRBV5-1 and J is TRBJ2-2; TRBD1 matches at 12 bases. The CDR3 runs 20 residues. CDR1 and CDR2 (germline): SGHRS, YFSETQ. With 4 bases clipped from V and 0 bases from J, the junction kept 13 bases outside the gene matches. CDR3 DNA sequence: TGCGCCAGCAGCAACCCCGGGACAGGGGGCGCGGGTCCGAACACCGGGGAGCTGTTTTTT. Translated: CASSNPGTGGAGPNTGELFF.

The chain joins TRBV29-1 to TRBJ1-1; 7 positions agree with TRBD1. In germline, CDR1 is SQVTM, CDR2 ANQGSEA. The CDR3 has 14 residues. The V and J ends lost 8 bases and 5 bases, in that order; junction bases with no gene match: 14. The CDR3 DNA reads as TGCAGCACCGAAGCGTCAGGGGGAGGAACTGAAGCTTTCTTT. Translating it yields CSTEASGGGTEAFF.

The chain recombines TRBV7-8 with TRBJ2-7; D gene unclear. The CDR3 contains 15 residues. CDR1 is SGHVS, CDR2 FQNEAQ, per germline. V was trimmed by 1 base and J by 5 bases, leaving 15 bases between them. The CDR3 spells CASSLGVSLYDEQYF. In DNA form, the CDR3 reads TGTGCCAGCAGCTTAGGAGTATCGCTCTACGACGAGCAGTACTTC.

The chain uses TRBV19 and TRBJ1-1; 8 bases line up with TRBD1. Germline CDR1 LNHDA, CDR2 SQIVND (reference sequence). With V trimmed by 7 bases and J by 6 bases, 4 bases remained unmatched. This CDR3 comprises 12 residues. DNA of the CDR3: TGTGCCAGTAACTCGGACAGGGCTGAAGCTTTCTTT. Encoded protein: CASNSDRAEAFF.